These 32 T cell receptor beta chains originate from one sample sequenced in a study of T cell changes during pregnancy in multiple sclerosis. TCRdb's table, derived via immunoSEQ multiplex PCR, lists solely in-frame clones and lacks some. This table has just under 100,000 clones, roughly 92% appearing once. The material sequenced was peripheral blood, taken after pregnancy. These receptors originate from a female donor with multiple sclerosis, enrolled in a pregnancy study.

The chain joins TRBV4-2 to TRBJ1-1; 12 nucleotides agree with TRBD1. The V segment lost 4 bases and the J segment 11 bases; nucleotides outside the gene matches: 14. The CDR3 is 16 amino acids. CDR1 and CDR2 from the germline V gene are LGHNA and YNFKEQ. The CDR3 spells CASSRVGTGGREKAFF. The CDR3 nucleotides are TGTGCCAGCAGCCGGGTCGGGACAGGGGGCAGAGAGAAGGCTTTCTTT.

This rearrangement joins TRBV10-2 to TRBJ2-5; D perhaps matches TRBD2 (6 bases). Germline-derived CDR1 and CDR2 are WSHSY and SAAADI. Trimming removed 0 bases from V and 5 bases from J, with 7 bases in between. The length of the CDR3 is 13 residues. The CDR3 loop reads CASSESGGETQYF. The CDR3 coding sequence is TGCGCCAGCAGTGAGTCCGGGGGTGAGACCCAGTACTTC.

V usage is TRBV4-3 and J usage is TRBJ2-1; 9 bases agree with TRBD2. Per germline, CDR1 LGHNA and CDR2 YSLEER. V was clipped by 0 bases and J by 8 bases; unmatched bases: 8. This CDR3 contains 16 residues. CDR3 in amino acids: CASSQDRREGLHEQFF. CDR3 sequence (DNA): TGCGCCAGCAGCCAAGATAGGCGGGAGGGCCTCCATGAGCAGTTCTTC.

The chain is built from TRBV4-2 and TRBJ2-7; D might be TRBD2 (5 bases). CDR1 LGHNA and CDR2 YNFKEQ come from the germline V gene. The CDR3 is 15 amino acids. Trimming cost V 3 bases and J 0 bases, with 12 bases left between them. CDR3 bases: TGTGCCAGCAGCCAGCAAGCGGACGTCTCCTACGAGCAGTACTTC. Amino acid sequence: CASSQQADVSYEQYF.

The CDR3 spells CASTLTGSAYEQYF. DNA for the CDR3: TGTGCCAGCACCCTGACAGGGAGTGCCTACGAGCAGTACTTC. V usage is TRBV7-9 and J usage is TRBJ2-7; 7 nucleotides align to TRBD1. Per the germline V gene, CDR1 is SEHNR and CDR2 is FQNEAQ (reference sequence). V was clipped by 7 bases and J by 2 bases; unmatched bases: 8. The CDR3 length is 14 residues. Complete variable domain (other parts from reference TRBV7-9 and TRBJ2-7): DTGVSQNPRHKITKRGQNVTFRCDPISEHNRLYWYRQTLGQGPEFLTYFQNEAQLEKSRLLSDRFSAERPKGSFSTLEIQRTEQGDSAMYLCASTLTGSAYEQYFGPGTRLTVT.

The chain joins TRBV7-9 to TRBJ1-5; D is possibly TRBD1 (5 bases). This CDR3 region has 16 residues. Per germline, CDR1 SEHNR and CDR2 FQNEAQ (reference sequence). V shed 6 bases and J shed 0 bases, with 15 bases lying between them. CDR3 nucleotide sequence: TGTGCCAGCAGTCGGGAGGGAGGGGTTAGCAATCAGCCCCAGCATTTT. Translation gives CASSREGGVSNQPQHF.

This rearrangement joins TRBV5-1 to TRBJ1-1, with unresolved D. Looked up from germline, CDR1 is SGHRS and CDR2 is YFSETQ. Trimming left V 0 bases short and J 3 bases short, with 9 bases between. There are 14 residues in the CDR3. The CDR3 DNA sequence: TGCGCCAGCAGCTTGGCGGGAGGTTACACTGAAGCTTTCTTT. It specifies CASSLAGGYTEAFF. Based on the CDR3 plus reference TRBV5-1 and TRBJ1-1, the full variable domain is KAGVTQTPRYLIKTRGQQVTLSCSPISGHRSVSWYQQTPGQGLQFLFEYFSETQRNKGNFPGRFSGRQFSNSRSEMNVSTLELGDSALYLCASSLAGGYTEAFFGQGTRLTVV.

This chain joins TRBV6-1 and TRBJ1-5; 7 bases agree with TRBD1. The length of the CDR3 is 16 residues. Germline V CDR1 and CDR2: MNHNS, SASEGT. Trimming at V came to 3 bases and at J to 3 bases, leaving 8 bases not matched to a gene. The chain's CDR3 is CASSEDRTSNNQPQHF. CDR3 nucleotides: TGTGCCAGCAGTGAGGACAGGACGAGCAACAATCAGCCCCAGCATTTT.

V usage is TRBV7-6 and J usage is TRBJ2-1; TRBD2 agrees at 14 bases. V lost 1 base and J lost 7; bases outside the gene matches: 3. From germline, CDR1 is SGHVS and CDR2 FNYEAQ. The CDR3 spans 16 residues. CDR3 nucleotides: TGTGCCAGCAGCTTAGTTAGGACTAGCGGGAGGAATGAGCAGTTCTTC. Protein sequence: CASSLVRTSGRNEQFF.

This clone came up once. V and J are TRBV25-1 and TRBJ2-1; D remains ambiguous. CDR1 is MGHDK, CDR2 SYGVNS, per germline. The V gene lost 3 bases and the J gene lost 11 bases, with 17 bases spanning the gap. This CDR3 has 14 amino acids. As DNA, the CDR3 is TGTGCCAGCAGTGATGTGGCGCGGTCGCTGAAGCAGTTCTTC. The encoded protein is CASSDVARSLKQFF.

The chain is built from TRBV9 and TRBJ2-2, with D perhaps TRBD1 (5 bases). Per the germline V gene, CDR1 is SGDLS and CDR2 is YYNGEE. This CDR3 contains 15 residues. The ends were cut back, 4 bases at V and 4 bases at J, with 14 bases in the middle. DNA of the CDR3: TGTGCCAGCAGCAAAGAACCCCAGGGCACCGGGGAGCTGTTTTTT. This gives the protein CASSKEPQGTGELFF.

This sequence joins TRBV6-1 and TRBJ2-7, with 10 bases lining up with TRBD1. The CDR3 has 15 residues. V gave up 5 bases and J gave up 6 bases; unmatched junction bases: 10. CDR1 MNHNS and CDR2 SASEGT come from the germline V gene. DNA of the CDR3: TGTGCCAGCAGTCCAGCAAGGGACAGGGGCCGCGAGCAGTACTTC. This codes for CASSPARDRGREQYF.

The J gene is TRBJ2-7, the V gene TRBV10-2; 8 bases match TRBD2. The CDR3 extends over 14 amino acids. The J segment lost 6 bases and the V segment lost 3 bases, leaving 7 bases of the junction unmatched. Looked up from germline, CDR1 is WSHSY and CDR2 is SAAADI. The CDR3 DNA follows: TGCGCCAGCAGTGATCGAAGCGGGAGTCTCGAGCAGTACTTC. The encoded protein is CASSDRSGSLEQYF.

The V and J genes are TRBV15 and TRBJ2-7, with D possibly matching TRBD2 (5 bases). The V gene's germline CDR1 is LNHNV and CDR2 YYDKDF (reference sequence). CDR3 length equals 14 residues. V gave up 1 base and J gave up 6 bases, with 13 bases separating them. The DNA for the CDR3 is TGTGCCACCAGCAGAGCTAGCAGTTTTTCCGAGCAGTACTTC. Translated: CATSRASSFSEQYF. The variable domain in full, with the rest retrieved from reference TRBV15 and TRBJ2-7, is DAMVIQNPRYQVTQFGKPVTLSCSQTLNHNVMYWYQQKSSQAPKLLFHYYDKDFNNEADTPDNFQSRRPNTSFCFLDIRSPGLGDTAMYLCATSRASSFSEQYFGPGTRLTVT.

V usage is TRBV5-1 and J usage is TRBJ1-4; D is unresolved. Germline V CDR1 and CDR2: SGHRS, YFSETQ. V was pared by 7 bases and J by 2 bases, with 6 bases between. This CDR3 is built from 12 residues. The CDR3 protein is CASSRTNEKLFF. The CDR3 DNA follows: TGCGCCAGCTCCAGGACTAATGAAAAACTGTTTTTT.

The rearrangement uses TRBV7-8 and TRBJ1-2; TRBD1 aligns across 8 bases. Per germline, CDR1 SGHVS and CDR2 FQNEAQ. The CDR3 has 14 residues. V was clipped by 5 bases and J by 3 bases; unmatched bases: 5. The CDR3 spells CASSRLGQDYGYTF. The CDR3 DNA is TGTGCCAGCAGCCGACTGGGACAGGACTATGGCTACACCTTC.

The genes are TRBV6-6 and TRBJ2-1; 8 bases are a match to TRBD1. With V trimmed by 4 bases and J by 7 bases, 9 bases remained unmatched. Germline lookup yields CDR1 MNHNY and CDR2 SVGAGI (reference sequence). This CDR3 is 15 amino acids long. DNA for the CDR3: TGTGCCAGCAGTTCTGGAGCAGGGGGCTATAATGAGCAGTTCTTC. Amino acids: CASSSGAGGYNEQFF.

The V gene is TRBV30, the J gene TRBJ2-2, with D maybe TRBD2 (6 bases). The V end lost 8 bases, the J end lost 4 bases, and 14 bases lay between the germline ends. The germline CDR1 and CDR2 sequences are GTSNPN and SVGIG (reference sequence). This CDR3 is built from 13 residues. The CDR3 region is CAGGTGSTGELFF. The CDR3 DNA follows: TGTGCCGGCGGGACCGGGAGCACCGGGGAGCTGTTTTTT.

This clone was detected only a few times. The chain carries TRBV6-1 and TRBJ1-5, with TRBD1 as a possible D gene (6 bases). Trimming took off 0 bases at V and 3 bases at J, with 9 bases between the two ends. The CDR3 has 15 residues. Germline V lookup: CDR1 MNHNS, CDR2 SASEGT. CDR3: CASSEAQGLNQPQHF. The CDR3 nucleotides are TGTGCCAGCAGTGAAGCACAGGGCCTCAATCAGCCCCAGCATTTT.

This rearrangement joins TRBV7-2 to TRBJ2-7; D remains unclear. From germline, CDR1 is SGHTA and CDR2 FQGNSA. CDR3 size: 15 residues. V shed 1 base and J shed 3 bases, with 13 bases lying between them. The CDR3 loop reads CASSLGLTEFYEQYF. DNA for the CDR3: TGTGCCAGCAGCTTAGGACTGACGGAATTCTACGAGCAGTACTTC.

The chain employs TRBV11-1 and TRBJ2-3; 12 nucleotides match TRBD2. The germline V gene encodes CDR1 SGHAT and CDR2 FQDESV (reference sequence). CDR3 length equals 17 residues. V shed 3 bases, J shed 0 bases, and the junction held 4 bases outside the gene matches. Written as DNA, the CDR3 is TGTGCCAGCAGCTTCTATACTAGCGGGGGGAGCACAGATACGCAGTATTTT. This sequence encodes CASSFYTSGGSTDTQYF.

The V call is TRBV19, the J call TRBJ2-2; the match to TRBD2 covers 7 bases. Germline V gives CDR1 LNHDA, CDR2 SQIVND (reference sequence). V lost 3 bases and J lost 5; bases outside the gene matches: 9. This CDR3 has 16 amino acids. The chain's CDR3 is CASSILISRETGELFF. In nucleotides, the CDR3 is TGTGCCAGTAGTATCTTAATCTCGCGGGAGACCGGGGAGCTGTTTTTT.

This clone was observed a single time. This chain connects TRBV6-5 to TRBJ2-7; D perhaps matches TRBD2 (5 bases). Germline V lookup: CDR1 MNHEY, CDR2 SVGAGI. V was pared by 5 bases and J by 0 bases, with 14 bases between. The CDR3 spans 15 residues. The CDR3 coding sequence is TGTGCCAGCAGTAGCCTAGCCGTTAGCTCCTACGAGCAGTACTTC. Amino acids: CASSSLAVSSYEQYF.

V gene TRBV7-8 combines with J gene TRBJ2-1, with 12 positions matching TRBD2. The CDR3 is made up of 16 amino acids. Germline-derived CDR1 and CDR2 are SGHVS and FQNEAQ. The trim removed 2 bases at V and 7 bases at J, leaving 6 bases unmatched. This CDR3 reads CASSLPTSGSLNEQFF. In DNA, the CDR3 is TGTGCCAGCAGCTTACCGACTAGCGGGAGTTTGAATGAGCAGTTCTTC.

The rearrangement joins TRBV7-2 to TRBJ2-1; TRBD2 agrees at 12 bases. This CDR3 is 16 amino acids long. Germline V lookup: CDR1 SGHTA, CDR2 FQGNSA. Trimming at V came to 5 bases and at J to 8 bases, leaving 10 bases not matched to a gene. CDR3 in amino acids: CASSLRTSGKGDEQFF. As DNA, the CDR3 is TGTGCCAGCAGCCTTCGGACTAGCGGGAAAGGGGATGAGCAGTTCTTC.

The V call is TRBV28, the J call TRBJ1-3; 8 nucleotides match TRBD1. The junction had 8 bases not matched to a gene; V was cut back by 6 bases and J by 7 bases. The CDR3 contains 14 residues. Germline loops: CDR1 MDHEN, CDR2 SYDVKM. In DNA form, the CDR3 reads TGTGCCAGCAGACAGACAGGGGTTGGGAACACCATATATTTT. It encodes CASRQTGVGNTIYF.

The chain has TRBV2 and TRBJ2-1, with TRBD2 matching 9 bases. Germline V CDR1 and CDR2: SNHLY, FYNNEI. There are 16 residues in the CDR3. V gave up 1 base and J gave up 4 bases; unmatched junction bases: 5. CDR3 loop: CASSEGGLAPYNEQFF. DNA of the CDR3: TGTGCCAGCAGTGAAGGTGGACTAGCGCCTTACAATGAGCAGTTCTTC.

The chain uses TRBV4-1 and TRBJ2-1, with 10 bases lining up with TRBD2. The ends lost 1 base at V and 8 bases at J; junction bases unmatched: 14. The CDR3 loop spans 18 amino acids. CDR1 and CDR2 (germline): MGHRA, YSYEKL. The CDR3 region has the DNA TGCGCCAGCAGCCAAGGCTGGGCAAGCGGGAGGGCCGTCCATGAGCAGTTCTTC. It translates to CASSQGWASGRAVHEQFF.

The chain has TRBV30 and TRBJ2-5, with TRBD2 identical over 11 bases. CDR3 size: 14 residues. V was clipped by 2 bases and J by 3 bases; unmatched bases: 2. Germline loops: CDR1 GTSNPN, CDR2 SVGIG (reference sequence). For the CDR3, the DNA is TGTGCCTGGAGTCCGGGACTAGCGGAAGAGACCCAGTACTTC. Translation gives CAWSPGLAEETQYF. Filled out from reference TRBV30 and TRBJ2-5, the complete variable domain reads SQTIHQWPATLVQPVGSPLSLECTVEGTSNPNLYWYRQAAGRGLQLLFYSVGIGQISSEVPQNLSASRPQDRQFILSSKKLLLSDSGFYLCAWSPGLAEETQYFGPGTRLLVL.

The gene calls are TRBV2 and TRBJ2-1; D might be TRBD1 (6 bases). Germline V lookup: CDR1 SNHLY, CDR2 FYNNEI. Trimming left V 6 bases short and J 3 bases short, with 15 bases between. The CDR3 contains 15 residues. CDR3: CASRFTGTNYNEQFF. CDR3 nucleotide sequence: TGTGCCAGCAGATTCACAGGGACCAACTACAATGAGCAGTTCTTC.

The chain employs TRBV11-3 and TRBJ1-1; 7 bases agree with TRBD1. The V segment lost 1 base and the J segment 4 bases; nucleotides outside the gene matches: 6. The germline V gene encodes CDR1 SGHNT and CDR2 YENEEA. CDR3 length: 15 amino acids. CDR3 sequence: CASSLGTGAGTEAFF. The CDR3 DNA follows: TGTGCCAGCAGCTTAGGGACAGGTGCGGGCACTGAAGCTTTCTTT.

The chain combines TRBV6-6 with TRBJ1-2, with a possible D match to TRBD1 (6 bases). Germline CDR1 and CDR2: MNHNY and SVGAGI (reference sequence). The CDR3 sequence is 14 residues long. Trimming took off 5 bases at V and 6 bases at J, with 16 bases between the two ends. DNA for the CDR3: TGTGCCAGCAGTGCGCCCGGGAGGGGGAATGGCTACACCTTC. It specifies CASSAPGRGNGYTF.